A selection of T cell receptor beta chains follows, all from one sample in a study of T cells in narcolepsy. The repertoire was sequenced with immunoSEQ multiplex PCR; TCRdb's copy has only in-frame clones and lacks some. The sample yields 30,000 to 35,000 clones, more than 75% seen once. Specimen: CD45RA- memory CD4+ T cells from PBMCs. These receptors originate from a human donor with narcolepsy. The CDR3 runs from the conserved cysteine through the conserved F or W. The D gene is left open where the match is weak. Some rows mark clone size as missing; the rest say once, few, many or name a class of expanded clone.

abundance: few; j_gene: TRBJ1-2; len: 15; d_gene: TRBD1; v_gene: TRBV2; CDR3aa: CASSEGAGGLYGYTF; CDR3nt: TGTGCCAGCAGTGAAGGGGCAGGGGGCCTCTATGGCTACACCTTC
abundance: -; j_gene: TRBJ1-1; len: 15; d_gene: -; v_gene: TRBV6-5; CDR3aa: CASSYSFRRGTEAFF; CDR3nt: TGTGCCAGCAGTTACTCTTTCAGGAGGGGCACTGAAGCTTTCTTT
abundance: -; j_gene: TRBJ2-3; len: 16; d_gene: TRBD2; v_gene: TRBV6-1; CDR3aa: CASSGRVLAGVDTQYF; CDR3nt: TGTGCCAGCAGTGGAAGAGTACTAGCGGGAGTAGATACGCAGTATTTT
abundance: -; j_gene: TRBJ2-7; len: 14; d_gene: -; v_gene: TRBV19; CDR3aa: CASSAASPSYEQYF; CDR3nt: TGTGCCAGTAGTGCGGCCTCGCCTTCCTACGAGCAGTACTTC
abundance: -; j_gene: TRBJ1-1; len: 14; d_gene: TRBD1; v_gene: TRBV5-1; CDR3aa: CASSLTTGVTEAFF; CDR3nt: TGCGCCAGCAGCTTGACAACAGGGGTCACTGAAGCTTTCTTT
abundance: -; j_gene: TRBJ2-7; len: 14; d_gene: -; v_gene: TRBV21-1; CDR3aa: CASSKSNQGCEQYF; CDR3nt: TGTGCCAGCAGCAAATCGAACCAGGGTTGCGAGCAGTACTTC
abundance: -; j_gene: TRBJ2-5; len: 15; d_gene: TRBD1; v_gene: TRBV5-4; CDR3aa: CASSLGRGLGETQYF; CDR3nt: TGTGCCAGCAGCTTGGGCAGGGGGTTGGGTGAGACCCAGTACTTC
abundance: -; j_gene: TRBJ1-1; len: 13; d_gene: -; v_gene: TRBV6-4; CDR3aa: CASRGGPGTEAFF; CDR3nt: TGTGCCAGCAGGGGAGGACCGGGAACTGAAGCTTTCTTT
abundance: -; j_gene: TRBJ2-4; len: 15; d_gene: -; v_gene: TRBV30; CDR3aa: CAWSHGGLAKNIQYF; CDR3nt: TGTGCCTGGAGTCACGGAGGCCTAGCCAAAAACATTCAGTACTTC
abundance: -; j_gene: TRBJ1-2; len: 11; d_gene: -; v_gene: TRBV5-7; CDR3aa: CASSLGYGYTF; CDR3nt: TGTGCCAGCAGCCTGGGCTATGGCTACACCTTC
abundance: -; j_gene: TRBJ1-2; len: 13; d_gene: -; v_gene: TRBV19; CDR3aa: CASSIQAHYGYTF; CDR3nt: TGTGCCAGTAGTATTCAAGCCCACTATGGCTACACCTTC
abundance: -; j_gene: TRBJ1-2; len: 15; d_gene: TRBD1; v_gene: TRBV28; CDR3aa: CASSLFGTGSYGYTF; CDR3nt: TGTGCCAGCAGTTTATTTGGGACAGGGAGTTATGGCTACACCTTC
abundance: -; j_gene: TRBJ2-4; len: 13; d_gene: -; v_gene: TRBV7-2; CDR3aa: CASSLDREMVQYF; CDR3nt: TGTGCCAGCAGCTTAGACAGGGAGATGGTTCAGTACTTC
abundance: -; j_gene: TRBJ1-3; len: 14; d_gene: -; v_gene: TRBV4-1; CDR3aa: CASSQDRAGNTIYF; CDR3nt: TGCGCCAGCAGCCAAGACAGGGCTGGAAACACCATATATTTT
abundance: -; j_gene: TRBJ1-1; len: 13; d_gene: -; v_gene: TRBV28; CDR3aa: CASSLSVNTEAFF; CDR3nt: TGTGCCAGCAGTTTATCGGTGAACACTGAAGCTTTCTTT
abundance: -; j_gene: TRBJ2-7; len: 14; d_gene: -; v_gene: TRBV2; CDR3aa: CASRPTGRAYEQYF; CDR3nt: TGTGCCAGCAGGCCTACAGGGAGAGCCTACGAGCAGTACTTC
abundance: -; j_gene: TRBJ2-1; len: 15; d_gene: -; v_gene: TRBV5-6; CDR3aa: CASSFWRSSYNEQFF; CDR3nt: TGTGCCAGCAGCTTCTGGAGGAGCTCCTACAATGAGCAGTTCTTC
abundance: -; j_gene: TRBJ1-1; len: 15; d_gene: -; v_gene: TRBV7-9; CDR3aa: CASSPGRTQNTEAFF; CDR3nt: TGTGCCAGCAGCCCCGGACGGACACAGAACACTGAAGCTTTCTTT
abundance: -; j_gene: TRBJ1-1; len: 13; d_gene: -; v_gene: TRBV29-1; CDR3aa: CSVVGPGHTEAFF; CDR3nt: TGCAGCGTTGTGGGACCCGGCCACACTGAAGCTTTCTTT
abundance: -; j_gene: TRBJ2-3; len: 13; d_gene: -; v_gene: TRBV6-6; CDR3aa: CASKRVTTDTQYF; CDR3nt: TGTGCCAGCAAGAGGGTGACCACAGATACGCAGTATTTT
abundance: -; j_gene: TRBJ2-2; len: 14; d_gene: -; v_gene: TRBV18; CDR3aa: CASSPGQNTGELFF; CDR3nt: TGTGCCAGCTCACCGGGACAGAACACCGGGGAGCTGTTTTTT
abundance: -; j_gene: TRBJ1-2; len: 12; d_gene: -; v_gene: TRBV5-1; CDR3aa: CASSENREGYTF; CDR3nt: TGCGCCAGCAGCGAAAACAGAGAAGGCTACACCTTC
abundance: -; j_gene: TRBJ1-2; len: 15; d_gene: TRBD1; v_gene: TRBV11-2; CDR3aa: CASSLGQGVYYGYTF; CDR3nt: TGTGCCAGCAGCTTGGGACAGGGGGTTTACTATGGCTACACCTTC
abundance: -; j_gene: TRBJ2-3; len: 15; d_gene: -; v_gene: TRBV30; CDR3aa: CAWSRRGRGTDTQYF; CDR3nt: TGTGCCTGGAGTCGGCGGGGCCGGGGCACAGATACGCAGTATTTT
abundance: -; j_gene: TRBJ2-2; len: 13; d_gene: -; v_gene: TRBV5-1; CDR3aa: CASSLQGAGELFF; CDR3nt: TGCGCCAGCAGCTTACAGGGAGCCGGGGAGCTGTTTTTT
abundance: -; j_gene: TRBJ1-6; len: 15; d_gene: -; v_gene: TRBV2; CDR3aa: CASSIRGSGDSPLHF; CDR3nt: TGTGCCAGCAGTATTAGGGGCAGTGGAGATTCACCCCTCCACTTT
abundance: -; j_gene: TRBJ2-5; len: 13; d_gene: -; v_gene: TRBV6-5; CDR3aa: CASSYGSQETQYF; CDR3nt: TGTGCCAGCAGTTACGGCAGCCAAGAGACCCAGTACTTC
abundance: -; j_gene: TRBJ2-1; len: 15; d_gene: -; v_gene: TRBV5-1; CDR3aa: CASSLRAGVNNEQFF; CDR3nt: TGCGCCAGCAGCTTAAGGGCAGGAGTAAACAATGAGCAGTTCTTC
abundance: few; j_gene: TRBJ1-1; len: 13; d_gene: -; v_gene: TRBV5-8; CDR3aa: CASSLNKNTEAFF; CDR3nt: TGTGCCAGCAGCTTGAACAAGAACACTGAAGCTTTCTTT
abundance: -; j_gene: TRBJ2-3; len: 14; d_gene: -; v_gene: TRBV4-3; CDR3aa: CASSQEAAGDTQYF; CDR3nt: TGCGCCAGCAGCCAAGAGGCCGCTGGAGATACGCAGTATTTT
abundance: -; j_gene: TRBJ2-3; len: 14; d_gene: TRBD1; v_gene: TRBV6-4; CDR3aa: CASSEQGGADTQYF; CDR3nt: TGTGCCAGCAGTGAACAGGGGGGTGCAGATACGCAGTATTTT
abundance: -; j_gene: TRBJ1-4; len: 14; d_gene: TRBD1; v_gene: TRBV5-5; CDR3aa: CASAIRRGAEKLFF; CDR3nt: TGTGCCAGCGCGATCCGCAGGGGGGCTGAAAAACTGTTTTTT
abundance: -; j_gene: TRBJ2-2; len: 14; d_gene: -; v_gene: TRBV7-6; CDR3aa: CASSLVVRNGELFF; CDR3nt: TGTGCCAGCAGCTTAGTCGTCAGAAACGGGGAGCTGTTTTTT
abundance: few; j_gene: TRBJ2-3; len: 16; d_gene: TRBD1; v_gene: TRBV2; CDR3aa: CASRNLRGLGTDTQYF; CDR3nt: TGTGCCAGCAGGAACCTCAGGGGGCTCGGCACAGATACGCAGTATTTT
abundance: -; j_gene: TRBJ2-1; len: 15; d_gene: TRBD2; v_gene: TRBV7-2; CDR3aa: CASSSPSGGAAEQFF; CDR3nt: TGTGCCAGCAGCTCCCCTAGCGGGGGGGCTGCTGAGCAGTTCTTC
abundance: -; j_gene: TRBJ2-7; len: 13; d_gene: TRBD1; v_gene: TRBV6-1; CDR3aa: CASRVRDRDEQYF; CDR3nt: TGTGCCAGCAGGGTTCGGGACAGGGACGAGCAGTACTTC
abundance: few; j_gene: TRBJ1-3; len: 15; d_gene: TRBD1; v_gene: TRBV7-2; CDR3aa: CASSFTGVSGNTIYF; CDR3nt: TGTGCCAGCAGCTTTACAGGGGTCTCTGGAAACACCATATATTTT
abundance: few; j_gene: TRBJ1-4; len: 14; d_gene: -; v_gene: TRBV19; CDR3aa: CASREGQINEKLFF; CDR3nt: TGTGCCAGCCGGGAAGGACAGATAAATGAAAAACTGTTTTTT
abundance: -; j_gene: TRBJ2-3; len: 16; d_gene: -; v_gene: TRBV11-3; CDR3aa: CASSLKTGLRADTQYF; CDR3nt: TGTGCCAGCAGCCTCAAGACAGGATTGAGGGCAGATACGCAGTATTTT
abundance: -; j_gene: TRBJ2-3; len: 15; d_gene: TRBD1; v_gene: TRBV28; CDR3aa: CASSPKTGIADTQYF; CDR3nt: TGTGCCAGCAGTCCGAAGACAGGGATCGCAGATACGCAGTATTTT
abundance: -; j_gene: TRBJ2-1; len: 17; d_gene: TRBD1; v_gene: TRBV5-1; CDR3aa: CASSSQTGALSYNEQFF; CDR3nt: TGCGCCAGCAGCTCGCAGACAGGGGCACTCTCCTACAATGAGCAGTTCTTC
abundance: -; j_gene: TRBJ1-6; len: 14; d_gene: TRBD1; v_gene: TRBV11-3; CDR3aa: CASSLRGQGSPLHF; CDR3nt: TGTGCCAGCAGCTTACGGGGACAGGGATCACCCCTCCACTTT
abundance: -; j_gene: TRBJ2-3; len: 17; d_gene: TRBD1; v_gene: TRBV15; CDR3aa: CATSNLKGQGAPDTQYF; CDR3nt: TGTGCCACCAGCAACCTAAAGGGACAGGGGGCCCCAGATACGCAGTATTTT
abundance: -; j_gene: TRBJ2-5; len: 18; d_gene: TRBD2; v_gene: TRBV10-3; CDR3aa: CAISDPPGLAGDQETQYF; CDR3nt: TGTGCCATCAGTGATCCCCCCGGACTAGCGGGCGACCAAGAGACCCAGTACTTC
abundance: -; j_gene: TRBJ2-1; len: 11; d_gene: -; v_gene: TRBV2; CDR3aa: CASKGANEQFF; CDR3nt: TGTGCCAGCAAGGGCGCCAATGAGCAGTTCTTC
abundance: -; j_gene: TRBJ1-4; len: 15; d_gene: TRBD1; v_gene: TRBV5-1; CDR3aa: CASSWGTGHNEKLFF; CDR3nt: TGCGCCAGCAGCTGGGGGACAGGCCATAATGAAAAACTGTTTTTT
abundance: -; j_gene: TRBJ2-1; len: 17; d_gene: TRBD2; v_gene: TRBV5-4; CDR3aa: CASSPGLAVPSREEQFF; CDR3nt: TGTGCCAGCAGCCCGGGACTAGCGGTTCCCTCGCGGGAGGAGCAGTTCTTC
abundance: -; j_gene: TRBJ2-7; len: 13; d_gene: -; v_gene: TRBV29-1; CDR3aa: CSVQLTGPYEQYF; CDR3nt: TGCAGCGTTCAGCTCACAGGGCCGTACGAGCAGTACTTC
abundance: -; j_gene: TRBJ2-7; len: 15; d_gene: -; v_gene: TRBV7-6; CDR3aa: CASSPRRDSAYEQYF; CDR3nt: TGTGCCAGCAGCCCAAGGAGGGACTCAGCCTACGAGCAGTACTTC
abundance: -; j_gene: TRBJ1-1; len: 12; d_gene: -; v_gene: TRBV6-5; CDR3aa: CASSSVNTEAFF; CDR3nt: TGTGCCAGCAGTTCAGTGAACACTGAAGCTTTCTTT